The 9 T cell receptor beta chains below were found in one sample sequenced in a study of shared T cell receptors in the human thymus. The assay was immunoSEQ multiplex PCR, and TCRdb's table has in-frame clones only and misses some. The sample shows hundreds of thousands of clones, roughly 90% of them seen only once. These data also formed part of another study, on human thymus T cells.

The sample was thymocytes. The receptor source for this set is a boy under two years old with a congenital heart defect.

CDR3 region: CATSRVKRISIPLSTDTQYF. In DNA form, the CDR3 reads TGTGCCACCAGCAGAGTGAAGCGGATATCAATACCTTTAAGCACAGATACGCAGTATTTT. This sequence joins TRBV15 and TRBJ2-3, with a weak D call TRBD2 (5 bases). V was clipped by 1 base and J by 0 bases, with 23 bases between them. Germline CDR1 reads LNHNV; CDR2 reads YYDKDF (reference sequence). The CDR3 is made up of 20 amino acids.

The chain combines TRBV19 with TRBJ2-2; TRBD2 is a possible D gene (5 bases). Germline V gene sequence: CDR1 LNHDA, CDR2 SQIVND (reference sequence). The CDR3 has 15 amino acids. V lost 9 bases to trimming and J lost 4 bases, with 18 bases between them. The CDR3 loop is CASSTDGLATGELFF. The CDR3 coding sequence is TGTGCCAGCTCCACAGACGGACTCGCCACCGGGGAGCTGTTTTTT.

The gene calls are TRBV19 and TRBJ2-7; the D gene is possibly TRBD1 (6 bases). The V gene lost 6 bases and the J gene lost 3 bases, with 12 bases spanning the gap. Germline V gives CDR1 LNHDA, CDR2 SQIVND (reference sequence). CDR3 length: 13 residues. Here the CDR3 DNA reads TGTGCCAGTAGGTGCGGACAGATCTACGAGCAGTACTTC. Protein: CASRCGQIYEQYF.

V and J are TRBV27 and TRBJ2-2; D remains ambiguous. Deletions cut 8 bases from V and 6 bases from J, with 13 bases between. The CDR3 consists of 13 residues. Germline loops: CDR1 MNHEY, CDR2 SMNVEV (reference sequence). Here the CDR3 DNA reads TGTGCCAGCGTCGGAGTAGGTTCCGGGGAGCTGTTTTTT. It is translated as CASVGVGSGELFF.

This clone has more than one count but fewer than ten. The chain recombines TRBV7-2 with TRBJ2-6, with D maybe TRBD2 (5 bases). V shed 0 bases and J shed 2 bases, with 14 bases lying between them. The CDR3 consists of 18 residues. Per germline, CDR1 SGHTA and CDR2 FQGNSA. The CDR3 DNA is TGTGCCAGCAGCTTAGCCGGAGGCGGCTCCGCTGGGGCCAACGTCCTGACTTTC. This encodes CASSLAGGGSAGANVLTF.

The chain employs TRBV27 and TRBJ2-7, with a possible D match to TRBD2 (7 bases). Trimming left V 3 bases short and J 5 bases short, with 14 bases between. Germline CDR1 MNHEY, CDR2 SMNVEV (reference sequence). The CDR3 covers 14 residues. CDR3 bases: TGTGCCAGCAGTTTTTCGGGGGGCAGGGACGAGCAGTACTTC. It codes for CASSFSGGRDEQYF.

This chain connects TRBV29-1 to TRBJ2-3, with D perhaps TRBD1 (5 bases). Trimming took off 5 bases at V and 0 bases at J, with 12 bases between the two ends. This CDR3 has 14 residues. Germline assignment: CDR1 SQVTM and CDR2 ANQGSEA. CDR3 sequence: CSVSGFSSTDTQYF. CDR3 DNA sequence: TGCAGCGTTTCAGGGTTCTCTAGCACAGATACGCAGTATTTT.

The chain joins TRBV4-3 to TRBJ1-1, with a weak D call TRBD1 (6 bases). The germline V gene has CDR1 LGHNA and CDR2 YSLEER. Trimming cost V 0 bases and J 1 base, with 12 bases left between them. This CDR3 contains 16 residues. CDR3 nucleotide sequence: TGCGCCAGCAGCCAAGAGTGGGACATGCCGAACACTGAAGCTTTCTTT. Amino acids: CASSQEWDMPNTEAFF.

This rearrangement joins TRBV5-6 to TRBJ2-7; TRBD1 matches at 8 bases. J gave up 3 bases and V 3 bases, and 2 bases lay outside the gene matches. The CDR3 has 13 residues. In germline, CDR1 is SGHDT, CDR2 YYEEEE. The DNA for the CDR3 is TGTGCCAGCAGCTCGGGACAGGTCTACGAGCAGTACTTC. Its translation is CASSSGQVYEQYF.